These T cell receptor beta chains were read from a single sample in a study of Ad26.COV2.S vaccination and SARS-CoV-2 variants. The repertoire was sequenced with immunoSEQ multiplex PCR; TCRdb's copy has only in-frame clones and lacks some. The table lists 300,000 to 350,000 clones, about 85% of them singletons. This specimen was peripheral blood, taken in a trial of Ad26.COV2.S vaccine versus placebo. These receptor sequences come from a person between 18 and 59 years old who received the Ad26.COV2.S COVID-19 vaccine or a placebo. The CDR3 runs from the conserved cysteine through the conserved F or W.

V gene: TRBV5-4; CDR3 protein: CASSLPYYQTYNEQFF
V gene: TRBV2; CDR3 protein: CASSEPWSDNQPQHF
V gene: TRBV19; CDR3 protein: CASSIKVGTSHYGYTF
V gene: TRBV5-5; CDR3 protein: CASSPRQTGNYQPQHF
V gene: TRBV3-1/TRBV3-2; CDR3 protein: CASSQAVRGRPYEQYF
V gene: TRBV7-2; CDR3 protein: CASSLVYTGGSIRANVLTF
V gene: TRBV4-1; CDR3 protein: CASSQDHGGRNRLKNIQYF
V gene: TRBV6-5; CDR3 protein: CAMTGTGTEAFF
V gene: TRBV28; CDR3 protein: CASSPPQGMHGDTQYF
V gene: TRBV3-1/TRBV3-2; CDR3 protein: CASSQVGFTSTDTQYF
V gene: TRBV7-3; CDR3 protein: CASSPQGGNYEQYF
V gene: TRBV2; CDR3 protein: CASSERQGRDTQYF
V gene: TRBV12-3/TRBV12-4; CDR3 protein: CASSPQGYEQYF
V gene: TRBV28; CDR3 protein: CASSFFGGDETQYF
V gene: TRBV27; CDR3 protein: CASSPGHPGDSPLHF
V gene: TRBV6-5; CDR3 protein: CASSYSRGRANYGYTF
V gene: TRBV29-1; CDR3 protein: CSVVGFGYTF
V gene: TRBV7-2; CDR3 protein: CASSLAGGPGYEQFF
V gene: TRBV3-1/TRBV3-2; CDR3 protein: CASSQDRAEQFF
V gene: TRBV11-2; CDR3 protein: CASSRPGLQKETQYF
V gene: TRBV24-1; CDR3 protein: CATSDSGTGRFEQYF
V gene: TRBV18; CDR3 protein: CASSPGTGYGYTF